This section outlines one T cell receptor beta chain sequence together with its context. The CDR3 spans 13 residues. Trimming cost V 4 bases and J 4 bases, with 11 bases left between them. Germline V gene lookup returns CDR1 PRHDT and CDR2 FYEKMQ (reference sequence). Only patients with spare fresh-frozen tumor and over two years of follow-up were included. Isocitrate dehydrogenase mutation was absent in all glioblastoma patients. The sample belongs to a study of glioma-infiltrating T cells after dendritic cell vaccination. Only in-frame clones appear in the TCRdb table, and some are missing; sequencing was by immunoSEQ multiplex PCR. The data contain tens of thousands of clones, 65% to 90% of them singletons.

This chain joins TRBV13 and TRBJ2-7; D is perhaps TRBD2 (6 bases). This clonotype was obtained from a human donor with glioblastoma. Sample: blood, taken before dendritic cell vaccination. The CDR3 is CASSSGLVYEQYF. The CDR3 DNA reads TGTGCCAGCAGCTCGGGACTGGTGTACGAGCAGTACTTC.